This note documents a single T cell receptor beta chain sequence. This record belongs to a study of blood T cell repertoires in COVID-19. V was cut by 5 bases and J by 5 bases, with 19 bases left in between. Germline V gene lookup returns CDR1 MNHNY and CDR2 SVGAGI (reference sequence). CDR3 length: 15 residues. Repertoires were generated with immunoSEQ multiplex PCR, while TCRdb's copy carries only in-frame clones and drops some. Of around 250,000 clones in the sample, roughly 85% were seen once. The chain is built from TRBV6-6 and TRBJ2-7, with D possibly matching TRBD2 (6 bases). This clonotype was obtained from a woman younger than 30 with acute or convalescent COVID-19. The sample consisted of peripheral blood. The CDR3, as DNA: TGTGCCAGCAGTCGATCGGGTGCGGGAATCGACGAGCAGTACTTC. It specifies CASSRSGAGIDEQYF.